The rows below give T cell receptor beta chains drawn from one sample of a study of T cells in Graves' hyperthyroidism and ophthalmopathy. TCRdb re-derived calls from the multiplex PCR reads in MiXCR, one entry per CDR3 protein. The sample includes more than 500,000 distinct CDR3 sequences, approximately 16% seen only once; the top ten take 25% to 30%. Sequences were obtained from blood. The receptors were gathered from a woman in her twenties or thirties with Graves' ophthalmopathy. CDR3s include the opening cysteine and the closing phenylalanine or tryptophan. Fields, in order: clone size, D gene, J gene, V gene, CDR3 DNA, CDR3 protein. D genes are given only for firm matches. Clone size is not always given. Where it is, it says once, few, many or a class for expanded clones.

>.|.|TRBJ1-4|TRBV4-1
TGCGCCAGCAGCCCCAGCGATACCTCAACTAATGAAAAACTGTTTTTT
CASSPSDTSTNEKLFF
>few|.|TRBJ2-5|TRBV6-2/TRBV6-3
TGTGCCAGTGTGGGAGCCAAAGAGACCCAGTACTTC
CASVGAKETQYF
>.|TRBD1|TRBJ2-5|TRBV20-1
TGCAGTGCTACCGATGGGACAGGCGAAGAGACCCAGTACTTC
CSATDGTGEETQYF
>few|TRBD2|TRBJ2-2|TRBV30
TGTGCCTGGAGACTAGCGGGGTGGGACGGGGAGCTGTTTTTT
CAWRLAGWDGELFF
>.|.|TRBJ1-5|TRBV28
TGTGCCAGCAGTTTATTGGGGCAGGGAACGGGTCAGCCCCAGCATTTT
CASSLLGQGTGQPQHF
>.|TRBD2|TRBJ2-1|TRBV5-1
TGCGCCAGCAGCTACGCGGGACTAGCGGGAGCCTACAATGAGCAGTTCTTC
CASSYAGLAGAYNEQFF
>many|TRBD2|TRBJ2-7|TRBV7-2
TGTGCCAGCAGCTTGACCTCAGCGGGAGTTGGCGAGCAGTACTTC
CASSLTSAGVGEQYF
>many|.|TRBJ2-1|TRBV28
TGTGCCACCTCAGTACAGTACAATGAGCAGTTCTTC
CATSVQYNEQFF
>many|TRBD2|TRBJ2-5|TRBV2
TGTGCCAGCAGTGAACTAGCGGTCCAAGAGACCCAGTACTTC
CASSELAVQETQYF
>.|.|TRBJ2-7|TRBV28
TGTGCCAGCTCGGACTGGAAGAGGTACGAGCAGTACTTC
CASSDWKRYEQYF
>once|.|TRBJ1-1|TRBV7-9
TGTGCCAGCAGCTCCCTGGGGTTCAGGGAGGGGGAAGCTTTCTTT
CASSSLGFREGEAFF
>.|TRBD1|TRBJ2-7|TRBV10-3
TGTGCCATCAGACCGACGGACAGGGGCCCAAGGGTATACGAGCAGTACTTC
CAIRPTDRGPRVYEQYF
>many|TRBD2|TRBJ2-7|TRBV3-1
TGTGCCAGCAGCCCCCGGCGGGAGGGGGCGTTCGAGCAGTACTTC
CASSPRREGAFEQYF
>many|TRBD1|TRBJ1-2|TRBV11-2
TGTGCCAGCAGCCAGCTACAGGGGCCCGTCTATGGCTACACCTTC
CASSQLQGPVYGYTF
>many|.|TRBJ2-7|TRBV11-3
TGTGCCAGCAGCTCTGGACTCGGGGGCCGGGACGAGCAGTACTTC
CASSSGLGGRDEQYF
>few|.|TRBJ2-4|TRBV7-2
TGTGCCAGCAGCTACGAACTAGCCAAAAACATTCAGTACTTC
CASSYELAKNIQYF
>.|TRBD1|TRBJ1-5|TRBV7-2
TGTGCCAGCAGCCCACAGGGGTCCGCTCAGCCCCAGCATTTT
CASSPQGSAQPQHF
>many|.|TRBJ2-5|TRBV19
TGTGCCAGTAGTCTGGGTAACCACAGACAAGAGACCCAGTACTTC
CASSLGNHRQETQYF
>many|TRBD2|TRBJ2-3|TRBV7-9
TGTGCCAGCAGCGAAGCGGCTAGCGGAGATACGCAGTATTTT
CASSEAASGDTQYF
>.|.|TRBJ2-5|TRBV20-1
TGCAGTGCTAGTAGACGTAGAGAGACCCAGTACTTC
CSASRRRETQYF
>many|TRBD2|TRBJ2-1|TRBV3-1
TGTGCCAGCAGCCGCGGGGGGGAGAAGCAGTTCTTC
CASSRGGEKQFF
>.|TRBD1|TRBJ1-6|TRBV9
TGTGCCAGCAGCGCGAGGACAGGAAATTCACCCCTCCACTTT
CASSARTGNSPLHF
>few|.|TRBJ1-1|TRBV6-1
TGTGCCAGCAGTCCCCAAAGTGGCGGGGGAGAAGCTTTCTTT
CASSPQSGGGEAFF
>.|.|TRBJ1-2|TRBV6-1
TGTGCCAGCAGTCAAGGGGAACTAAACTATGGCTACACCTTC
CASSQGELNYGYTF
>.|TRBD2|TRBJ2-7|TRBV7-9
TGTGCCAGCAGCTCGGGACTAGCATTCGAGCAGTACTTC
CASSSGLAFEQYF
>many|.|TRBJ1-1|TRBV5-6
TGTGCCAGCAGCTTGGAGGGGATGAACACTGAAGCTTTCTTT
CASSLEGMNTEAFF
>few|.|TRBJ1-2|TRBV5-1
TGCGCCAGCAAAAGGGTGGGGTTCTTTGGCTACACCTTC
CASKRVGFFGYTF
>.|TRBD1|TRBJ1-4|TRBV29-1
TGCAGCGTTATGGGAGGGACAGGAGTTGAAAAACTGTTTTTT
CSVMGGTGVEKLFF